The entry that follows covers one T cell receptor beta chain sequence. Its antigen is undetermined. CD4+ cells underwent separation, giving CD45RA+ naive and CD45RA-negative memory subsets. Germline V lookup: CDR1 SGHDT, CDR2 YYEEEE. The CDR3 is 14 residues long. Trimming cost V 5 bases and J 3 bases, with 15 bases left between them. The record originates from a study of shared clonotypes between healthy human individuals. Study-wide points: Naive subsets, compared against memory subsets, generally had larger estimated richness values. Generation probabilities were higher for clonotypes shared across all four sorted-subset donors than for unshared ones. Donor scarcity curtailed the genetic and exposure-history diversity represented herein.

Data came from immunoSEQ multiplex PCR; TCRdb stores just in-frame clones and leaves some out. The table includes 850,000 to 1,200,000 clones, roughly 80% detected once. The chain recombines TRBV5-6 with TRBJ2-7, with D perhaps matching TRBD2 (6 bases). The sequence was obtained from a man younger than 35 in good health. The sequenced sample consisted of memory CD4+ T cells sorted from blood. Noted subset: CD45RA-negative fraction. In DNA, the CDR3 is TGTGCCAGCAGAGAACGACTAGGTTACTACGAGCAGTACTTC. It specifies CASRERLGYYEQYF. Looking up the rest from reference TRBV5-6 and TRBJ2-7 gives the full variable domain: DAGVTQSPTHLIKTRGQQVTLRCSPKSGHDTVSWYQQALGQGPQFIFQYYEEEERQRGNFPDRFSGHQFPNYSSELNVNALLLGDSALYLCASRERLGYYEQYFGPGTRLTVT.